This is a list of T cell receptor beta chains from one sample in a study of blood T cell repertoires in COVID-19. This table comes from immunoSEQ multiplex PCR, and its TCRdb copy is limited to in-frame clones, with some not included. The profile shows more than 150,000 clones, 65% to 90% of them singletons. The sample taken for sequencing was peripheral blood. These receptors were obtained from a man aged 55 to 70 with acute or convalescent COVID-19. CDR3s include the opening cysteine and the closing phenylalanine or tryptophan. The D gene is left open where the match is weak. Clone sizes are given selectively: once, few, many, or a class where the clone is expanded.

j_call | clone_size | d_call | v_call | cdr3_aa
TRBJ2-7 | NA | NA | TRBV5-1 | CASSFQGSSYEQYF
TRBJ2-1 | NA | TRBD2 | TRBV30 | CAWSGPASGRASEQFF
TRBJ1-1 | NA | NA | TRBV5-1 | CASSLGRTDEAFF
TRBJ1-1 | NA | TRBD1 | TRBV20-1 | CSASGQGVGAEAFF
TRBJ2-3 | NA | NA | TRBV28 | CASSRTKTYTDTQYF
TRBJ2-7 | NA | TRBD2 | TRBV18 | CASSPPGASGRAGEQYF
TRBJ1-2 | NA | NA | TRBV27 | CASSSLLRGYYGYTF
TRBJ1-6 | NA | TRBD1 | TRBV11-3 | CASSPRTGGDSPLHF
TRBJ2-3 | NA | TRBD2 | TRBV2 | CASSLRLAGFVDTQYF
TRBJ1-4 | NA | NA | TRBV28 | CASTRGNEKLFF
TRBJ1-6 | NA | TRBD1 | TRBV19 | CASSSRDREPLHF
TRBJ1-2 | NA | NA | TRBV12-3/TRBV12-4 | CASSLTGSFGYTF
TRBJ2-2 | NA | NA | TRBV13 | CVSSSSMGAVDRANTGELFF
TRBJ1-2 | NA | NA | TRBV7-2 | CASSFTGTTPYGYTF
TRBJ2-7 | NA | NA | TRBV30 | CAWSVGREQYF
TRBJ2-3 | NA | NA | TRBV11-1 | CASTPGSLDTQYF
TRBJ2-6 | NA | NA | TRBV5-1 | CASNTRYSGANVLTF
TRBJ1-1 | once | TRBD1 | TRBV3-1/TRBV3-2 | CASSRTGGTEAFF
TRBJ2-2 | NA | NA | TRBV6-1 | CASSGTDGRNNLPGELFF
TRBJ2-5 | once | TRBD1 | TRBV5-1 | CASGVQGAEETQYF
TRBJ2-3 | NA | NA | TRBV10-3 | CAIRPGTPLRADTQYF
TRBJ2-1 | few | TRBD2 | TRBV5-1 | CASSPTSGTGNEQFF
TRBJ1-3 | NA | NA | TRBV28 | CASSPQGRPGNTIYF
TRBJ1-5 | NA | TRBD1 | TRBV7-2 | CASSLEGAGQPQHF
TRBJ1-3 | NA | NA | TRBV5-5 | CASSQTGSGNTIYF
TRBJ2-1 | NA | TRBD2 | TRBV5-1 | CASSLSGGSNNEQFF
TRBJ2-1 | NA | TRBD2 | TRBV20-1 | CSASTRGTSDYNEQFF
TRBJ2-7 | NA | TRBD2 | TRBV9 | CASSVGLAGSYEQYF
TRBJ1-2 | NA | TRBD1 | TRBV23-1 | CASSQSMGTGLGGAYGYTF
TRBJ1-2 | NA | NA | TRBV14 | CASSHARRYGYTF
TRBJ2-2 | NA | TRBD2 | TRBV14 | CASSQEGLAVITGELFF
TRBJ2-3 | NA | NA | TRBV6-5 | CASGGLSDTQYF